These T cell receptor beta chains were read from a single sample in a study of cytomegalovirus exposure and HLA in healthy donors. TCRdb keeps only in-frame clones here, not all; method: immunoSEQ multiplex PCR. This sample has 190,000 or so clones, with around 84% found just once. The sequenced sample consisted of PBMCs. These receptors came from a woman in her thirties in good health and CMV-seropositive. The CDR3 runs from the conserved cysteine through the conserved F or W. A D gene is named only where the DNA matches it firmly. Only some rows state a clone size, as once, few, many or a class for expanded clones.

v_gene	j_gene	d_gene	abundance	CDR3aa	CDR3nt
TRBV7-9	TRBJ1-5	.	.	CASSRGGSNQPQHF	TGTGCCAGCAGCCGCGGCGGGAGCAATCAGCCCCAGCATTTT
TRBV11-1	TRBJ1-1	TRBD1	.	CASSPQGKEAFF	TGTGCCAGCAGCCCACAGGGGAAAGAAGCTTTCTTT
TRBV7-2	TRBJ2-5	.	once	CASSLAPSGQETQYF	TGTGCCAGCAGCTTAGCGCCGAGCGGCCAAGAGACCCAGTACTTC
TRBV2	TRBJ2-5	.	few	CASSYQGETQYF	TGTGCCAGCAGTTACCAGGGAGAGACCCAGTACTTC
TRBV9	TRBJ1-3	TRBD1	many	CASSAGQGPTGNTIYF	TGTGCCAGCAGCGCGGGACAGGGCCCTACAGGAAACACCATATATTTT
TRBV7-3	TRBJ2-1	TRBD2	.	CASSPSGSSYNEQFF	TGTGCCAGCAGCCCTAGCGGGAGTTCCTACAATGAGCAGTTCTTC
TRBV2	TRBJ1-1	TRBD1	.	CASKAGTGATGEAFF	TGTGCCAGCAAAGCCGGGACAGGGGCGACGGGCGAAGCTTTCTTT
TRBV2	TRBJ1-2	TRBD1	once	CASSGRQGAGGYTF	TGTGCCAGCAGCGGGAGACAGGGGGCGGGTGGCTACACCTTC
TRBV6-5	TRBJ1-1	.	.	CASSRDTEAFF	TGTGCCAGCAGCAGGGACACTGAAGCTTTCTTT
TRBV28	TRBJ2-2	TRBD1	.	CASSDRTGPGELFF	TGTGCCAGCAGCGATCGGACAGGGCCCGGGGAGCTGTTTTTT
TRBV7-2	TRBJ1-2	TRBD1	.	CASSPDRDYGYTF	TGTGCCAGCAGCCCAGACAGGGACTATGGCTACACCTTC
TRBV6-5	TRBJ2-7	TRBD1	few	CASSSGQGYEQYF	TGTGCCAGCAGTTCGGGACAGGGTTACGAGCAGTACTTC
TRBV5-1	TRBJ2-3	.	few	CASSLSGSQADTQYF	TGCGCCAGCAGCTTGTCCGGGAGTCAAGCAGATACGCAGTATTTT
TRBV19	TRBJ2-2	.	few	CASSPRAGELFF	TGTGCCAGTAGTCCGCGCGCCGGGGAGCTGTTTTTT
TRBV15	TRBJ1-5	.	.	CATSRDLPGGQPQHF	TGTGCCACCAGCAGAGATCTTCCAGGAGGGCAGCCCCAGCATTTT
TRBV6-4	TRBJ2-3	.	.	CASRTGDTQYF	TGTGCCAGCAGGACGGGAGATACGCAGTATTTT
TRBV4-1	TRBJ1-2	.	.	CASSQAVREGYGYTF	TGCGCCAGCAGCCAAGCTGTCAGGGAAGGCTATGGCTACACCTTC
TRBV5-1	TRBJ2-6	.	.	CASSLVGAGGGANVLTF	TGCGCCAGCAGCTTGGTTGGGGCAGGTGGTGGGGCCAACGTCCTGACTTTC
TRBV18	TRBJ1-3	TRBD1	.	CASSPPGQESGNTIYF	TGTGCCAGCTCACCCCCGGGACAGGAATCTGGAAACACCATATATTTT